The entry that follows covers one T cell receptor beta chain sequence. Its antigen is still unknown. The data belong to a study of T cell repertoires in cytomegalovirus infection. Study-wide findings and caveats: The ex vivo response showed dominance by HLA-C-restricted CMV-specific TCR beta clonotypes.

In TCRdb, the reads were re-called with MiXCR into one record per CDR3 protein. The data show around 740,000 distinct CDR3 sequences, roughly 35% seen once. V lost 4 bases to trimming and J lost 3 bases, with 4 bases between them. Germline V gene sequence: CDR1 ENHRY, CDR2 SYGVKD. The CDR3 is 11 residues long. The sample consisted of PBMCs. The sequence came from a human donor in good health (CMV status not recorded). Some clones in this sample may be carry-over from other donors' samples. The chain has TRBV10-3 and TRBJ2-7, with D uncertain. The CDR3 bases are TGTGCCATCAGTGGCAACTACGAGCAGTACTTC. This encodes CAISGNYEQYF.